The 28 T cell receptor beta chains in this list originate from one sample, sequenced in a study of blood T cell repertoires in COVID-19. Measured with immunoSEQ multiplex PCR; TCRdb has only the in-frame clones, and not every one. The sample holds under 350,000 clones, over 75% seen once. The specimen sequenced was peripheral blood. Source of these receptors: a human donor in a cohort sampled during active COVID-19.

V is TRBV29-1 and J is TRBJ2-5; 10 nucleotides match TRBD1. Germline CDR1 is SQVTM and CDR2 is ANQGSEA. J lost 5 bases, V lost 4 bases, and 4 bases had no gene match. The CDR3 consists of 13 residues. The CDR3 here is CSVATGGVETQYF. The CDR3 DNA reads TGCAGCGTTGCGACAGGGGGCGTGGAGACCCAGTACTTC.

Written as DNA, the CDR3 is TGTGCCAGCAGCCTCCGGGACACCTATGGCTACACCTTC. This encodes CASSLRDTYGYTF. This chain uses TRBV7-9 with TRBJ1-2; possibly TRBD1 for D (6 bases). The V end was cut by 5 bases, the J end by 4 bases, with 11 bases between. Germline CDR1 SEHNR, CDR2 FQNEAQ (reference sequence). This CDR3 spans 13 amino acids.

The chain has TRBV28 and TRBJ2-5; D is unclear. Germline V gene data show CDR1 as MDHEN and CDR2 as SYDVKM. V was pared by 2 bases and J by 4 bases, with 8 bases between. The CDR3 loop spans 13 amino acids. DNA for the CDR3: TGTGCCAGCAGTTTAAACCCGGGAGAGACCCAGTACTTC. This sequence encodes CASSLNPGETQYF.

V gene TRBV19 combines with J gene TRBJ1-1; no reliable D call. Germline V CDR1 and CDR2: LNHDA, SQIVND (reference sequence). CDR3 length: 14 amino acids. Trimming stripped 3 bases from V and 3 bases from J, with 11 bases between. The CDR3 spells CASSMSARDTEAFF. The DNA of the CDR3 is TGTGCCAGTAGTATGAGCGCCCGGGACACTGAAGCTTTCTTT.

This clone has only a few counts. The J gene is TRBJ2-2, the V gene TRBV10-1, with TRBD2 as a possible D gene (5 bases). Trimming cost V 5 bases and J 7 bases, with 8 bases left between them. The CDR3 has 12 residues. Per germline, CDR1 WNHNN and CDR2 SYGVQD (reference sequence). The CDR3 DNA follows: TGCGCCAGCAGTCTAGCCGGCGGGGAGCTGTTTTTT. Amino acid sequence: CASSLAGGELFF.

V gene TRBV28 combines with J gene TRBJ1-4; 7 nucleotides agree with TRBD1. V shed 2 bases and J 3 bases; nucleotides not matched to a gene: 3. From germline, CDR1 is MDHEN and CDR2 SYDVKM. The CDR3 covers 15 residues. CDR3 sequence reads: CASSLTGQPNEKLFF. CDR3 sequence (DNA): TGTGCCAGCAGTTTAACGGGACAGCCTAATGAAAAACTGTTTTTT.

The chain employs TRBV19 and TRBJ1-3; maybe TRBD1 (5 bases). CDR1 LNHDA and CDR2 SQIVND come from the germline V gene (reference sequence). Deletions cut 5 bases from V and 0 bases from J, with 14 bases between. The length of the CDR3 is 16 residues. The CDR3 DNA reads as TGTGCCAGTAGTCGGGGACTGCAGAGCTCTGGAAACACCATATATTTT. Amino acid sequence: CASSRGLQSSGNTIYF. Full variable domain (rest looked up from reference TRBV19 and TRBJ1-3): DGGITQSPKYLFRKEGQNVTLSCEQNLNHDAMYWYRQDPGQGLRLIYYSQIVNDFQKGDIAEGYSVSREKKESFPLTVTSAQKNPTAFYLCASSRGLQSSGNTIYFGEGSWLTVV.

This clone has just a few counts. CDR3 region: CASSRGQGHEQYF. CDR3 coding DNA: TGTGCCAGCAGCCGTGGACAGGGACACGAGCAGTACTTC. The J gene is TRBJ2-7, the V gene TRBV7-3, with 8 bases fitting TRBD1. J gave up 5 bases and V 5 bases, and 5 bases lay outside the gene matches. Per germline, CDR1 SGHTA and CDR2 FQGTGA. The CDR3 loop spans 13 amino acids.

The chain combines TRBV5-4 with TRBJ2-5, with 8 bases fitting TRBD1. The CDR3 covers 16 residues. Per the germline V gene, CDR1 is SGHNT and CDR2 is YYREEE (reference sequence). Trimming took 4 bases from V and 4 from J; bases not matched to a gene: 12. CDR3 in DNA: TGTGCCAGCAGCAAACGGACAGGGTTTTCGGGAGAGACCCAGTACTTC. Encoded protein: CASSKRTGFSGETQYF.

The rearrangement joins TRBV5-4 to TRBJ2-7; D remains unclear. Germline assignment: CDR1 SGHNT and CDR2 YYREEE (reference sequence). The CDR3 covers 15 residues. The germline V and J ends were trimmed by 4 bases and 0 bases, with 14 bases remaining between them. The CDR3 here is CASSDRRGSSYEQYF. In nucleotides, the CDR3 is TGTGCCAGCAGCGACCGGAGAGGCAGCTCCTACGAGCAGTACTTC.

This chain joins TRBV7-2 and TRBJ2-7, with D unresolved. This CDR3 has 13 residues. Trimming removed 5 bases at V and 2 bases at J, with 10 bases between. Germline V CDR1 and CDR2: SGHTA, FQGNSA. CDR3 DNA: TGTGCCAGCAGCCTCACATCGCCCTACGAGCAGTACTTC. Translating it yields CASSLTSPYEQYF.

As to this clone: This CDR3 is also generated by other DNA sequences in the sample. This sequence joins TRBV5-1 and TRBJ2-7, with a tentative D call TRBD2 (5 bases). This CDR3 is 14 amino acids long. Germline V gene data show CDR1 as SGHRS and CDR2 as YFSETQ. With 1 base removed from V and 0 bases from J, the gap between germline ends came to 8 bases. The chain's CDR3 is CASSLSGSSYEQYF. The CDR3 DNA is TGCGCCAGCAGCTTGAGCGGTAGCTCCTACGAGCAGTACTTC.

The rearrangement links TRBV6-2 or TRBV6-3 to TRBJ2-2, with a tentative D call TRBD2 (5 bases). The germline V and J ends were trimmed by 4 bases and 3 bases, with 12 bases remaining between them. The germline gives CDR1 MNHEY, CDR2 SVGEGT. The CDR3 loop spans 15 amino acids. The CDR3 bases are TGTGCCAGCAGTTCCCCGGGGAGCCACACCGGGGAGCTGTTTTTT. It specifies CASSSPGSHTGELFF.

The chain links TRBV27 to TRBJ1-2; the match to TRBD1 covers 8 bases. Unmatched junction bases numbered 9, after V lost 1 base and J lost 8 bases. The CDR3 spans 15 residues. Germline lookup yields CDR1 MNHEY and CDR2 SMNVEV (reference sequence). The CDR3 protein is CASSLYSGGSGGYTF. The CDR3 DNA follows: TGTGCCAGCAGTTTATACTCAGGGGGCAGCGGGGGCTACACCTTC.

This clone was seen at least ten times. CDR3 sequence: CASSVGTVATGELFF. CDR3 nucleotide sequence: TGTGCCAGCAGCGTGGGGACTGTGGCCACCGGGGAGCTGTTTTTT. The chain employs TRBV9 and TRBJ2-2; D perhaps matches TRBD2 (6 bases). The CDR3 consists of 15 residues. CDR1 is SGDLS, CDR2 YYNGEE, per germline. V lost 2 bases and J lost 4, with 12 bases in between.

This chain links TRBV6-5 with TRBJ2-1; 7 nucleotides agree with TRBD2. Germline V gene data show CDR1 as MNHEY and CDR2 as SVGAGI. Trimming cost V 8 bases and J 6 bases; bases outside gene matches: 7. CDR3 size: 13 residues. DNA of the CDR3: TGTGCCAGCGGCGGGACTACTATCAATGAGCAGTTCTTC. Amino acid sequence: CASGGTTINEQFF.

The V and J genes are TRBV6-5 and TRBJ1-2; D not resolved. Germline V gene lookup returns CDR1 MNHEY and CDR2 SVGAGI. V lost 2 bases, J lost 3 bases, and 4 bases lay in between. The CDR3 runs to 12 residues. This CDR3 reads CASSYQDYGYTF. The CDR3 DNA reads as TGTGCCAGCAGTTACCAGGACTATGGCTACACCTTC.

This clone was observed a single time. The chain's CDR3 is CAISESLAPTREQFF. CDR3 sequence (DNA): TGTGCCATCAGTGAGTCCCTTGCCCCCACGCGGGAGCAGTTCTTC. This chain links TRBV10-3 with TRBJ2-1; D gene uncertain. This CDR3 region has 15 residues. The germline gives CDR1 ENHRY, CDR2 SYGVKD. Trimming left V 0 bases short and J 10 bases short, with 16 bases between.

This chain connects TRBV29-1 to TRBJ2-7; 7 bases line up with TRBD1. CDR3 length: 13 amino acids. Germline CDR1 reads SQVTM; CDR2 reads ANQGSEA. Trimming at V came to 4 bases and at J to 2 bases, leaving 5 bases not matched to a gene. In DNA form, the CDR3 reads TGCAGCGTTGCTAGGGGGCACACCTACGAGCAGTACTTC. It codes for CSVARGHTYEQYF.

The chain employs TRBV9 and TRBJ2-7; D is possibly TRBD1 (6 bases). The CDR3 contains 15 residues. The V end lost 0 bases, the J end lost 2 bases, and 12 bases lay between the germline ends. Germline V CDR1 and CDR2: SGDLS, YYNGEE. CDR3: CASSVGGGQTYEQYF. The DNA of the CDR3 is TGTGCCAGCAGCGTAGGAGGAGGACAGACCTACGAGCAGTACTTC. The full variable domain, its missing parts supplied by reference TRBV9 and TRBJ2-7, is DSGVTQTPKHLITATGQRVTLRCSPRSGDLSVYWYQQSLDQGLQFLIQYYNGEERAKGNILERFSAQQFPDLHSELNLSSLELGDSALYFCASSVGGGQTYEQYFGPGTRLTVT.

The chain joins TRBV24-1 to TRBJ2-5; possibly TRBD1 for D (5 bases). V shed 4 bases and J shed 9 bases, with 14 bases lying between them. This CDR3 is built from 13 residues. Per the germline V gene, CDR1 is KGHDR and CDR2 is SFDVKD. The CDR3 nucleotides read TGTGCCACCAGTGAGGGGCCCCAGAGACCCCAGTACTTC. It codes for CATSEGPQRPQYF.

The chain recombines TRBV20-1 with TRBJ2-3; 7 bases line up with TRBD2. Germline CDR1 reads DFQATT; CDR2 reads SNEGSKA (reference sequence). The CDR3 spans 16 residues. The junction had 11 bases not matched to a gene; V was cut back by 3 bases and J by 2 bases. The CDR3 DNA sequence: TGCAGTGCTAGTCGTAAGCGGGGATCTTCCACAGATACGCAGTATTTT. Its translation: CSASRKRGSSTDTQYF.

This chain joins TRBV21-1 and TRBJ2-2; the DNA was not compared with TRBD2, the D call given in the table. TRBV21-1 is an annotated pseudogene. The CDR3 covers 17 residues. The CDR3 nucleotides read TGTGCCAGCAGCAAAGGGGGACTAGCGGGAGTGGGCGGGGAGCTGTTTTTT. Translation gives CASSKGGLAGVGGELFF.

The chain uses TRBV29-1 and TRBJ1-2; TRBD1 matches 7 bases. Looked up from germline, CDR1 is SQVTM and CDR2 is ANQGSEA. The V and J ends lost 5 bases and 3 bases, in that order; junction bases with no gene match: 9. The CDR3 consists of 14 residues. CDR3 in amino acids: CSVNPTGMDYGYTF. The CDR3 nucleotides read TGCAGCGTTAACCCGACAGGGATGGACTATGGCTACACCTTC.

The genes are TRBV12-5 and TRBJ2-1, with 8 bases aligning to TRBD2. In germline, CDR1 is LGHNT, CDR2 FRNRAP. V lost 3 bases, J lost 8 bases, and 3 bases stayed unmatched. The CDR3 runs 13 residues. Here the CDR3 reads CASGLAGVYEQFF. CDR3 nucleotide sequence: TGTGCTAGTGGTTTAGCGGGAGTTTATGAGCAGTTCTTC.

The rearrangement uses TRBV19 and TRBJ2-3; D is possibly TRBD2 (6 bases). Germline V gives CDR1 LNHDA, CDR2 SQIVND (reference sequence). CDR3 length: 15 amino acids. V gave up 4 bases and J gave up 0 bases, with 11 bases separating them. In nucleotides, the CDR3 is TGTGCCAGTAGTAAGTCCGGGACTAGCACAGATACGCAGTATTTT. Protein product: CASSKSGTSTDTQYF.

The V call is TRBV4-1, the J call TRBJ2-3, with D possibly being TRBD2 (6 bases). The CDR3 is made up of 14 amino acids. The germline V gene has CDR1 MGHRA and CDR2 YSYEKL. Trimming cost V 2 bases and J 11 bases, with 17 bases left between them. Here the CDR3 DNA reads TGCGCCAGCAGCCAAACCCGGGACTTCGAAAAGCAGTATTTT. It yields the protein CASSQTRDFEKQYF.

The chain uses TRBV19 and TRBJ2-3; 7 positions agree with TRBD2. The CDR3 loop spans 16 amino acids. The germline gives CDR1 LNHDA, CDR2 SQIVND (reference sequence). Trimming removed 1 base from V and 3 bases from J; junction bases left unmatched: 7. CDR3 loop: CASSIVSAGATDTQYF. The CDR3 DNA reads as TGTGCCAGTAGTATAGTTAGCGCGGGAGCGACAGATACGCAGTATTTT.